The present T cell receptor beta chain was sequenced within a study of TIL therapy for anti-PD-1-resistant metastatic lung cancer. V trimming: 2 bases; J trimming: 7 bases; junction bases outside the gene matches: 5. CDR1 is LGHDT and CDR2 is YNNKEL in the germline V gene (reference sequence). The CDR3 has 16 residues. The time point: pre-treatment sample, taken before nivolumab and TIL therapy. Sequencing used immunoSEQ v3. Measured with immunoSEQ multiplex PCR; TCRdb has only the in-frame clones, and not every one. The sample consists of fewer than 65,000 clones, 81% of them appearing once. The chain combines TRBV3-1 (or the pseudogene TRBV3-2) with TRBJ2-1; 13 bases agree with TRBD2. Sequences were derived from blood, sampled at baseline. The sequence was collected from a person aged 25-85 years with non-small cell lung cancer. The CDR3 nucleotides read TGTGCCAGCAGCCAACTGGGACTAGCGGGGACAAATGAGCAGTTCTTC. Translating gives CASSQLGLAGTNEQFF.